This T cell receptor beta chain emerged from a study of OX40 agonist ivuxolimab in advanced cancers. About the research overall: It was permissible to have had prior anti-PD-1, anti-PD-L1 or anti-CTLA-4 therapy, and approximately 41% had some.

Germline loops: CDR1 GTSNPN, CDR2 SVGIG (reference sequence). The CDR3 has 14 residues. Clones were sequenced by immunoSEQ multiplex PCR, and TCRdb holds only the in-frame ones, with some missing. This sample yields 45,000 to 65,000 clones, of which nearly 80% are seen a single time; under 3% belongs to the top ten. Only one count was recorded for this clone. What it binds is unknown. A read error may account for a junction end that differs from germline. Study findings and constraints: Clonal expansion was seen in CD4+ and CD8+ blood T cells by week 6 at 0.1 to 3.0 mg/kg.

Here the sequenced sample was CD4+ or CD8+ T cells sorted from blood, taken in a trial of the OX40 agonist ivuxolimab. The origin of this receptor is an adult with an advanced solid tumor such as melanoma, head and neck, liver or kidney cancer. The chain is built from TRBV30 and TRBJ1-5, with D maybe TRBD1 (6 bases). CDR3 residues: CGWSAGQNNQPQHF. DNA of the CDR3: TGTGGCTGGAGCGCTGGACAGAACAATCAGCCCCAGCATTTT.